This T cell receptor (beta chain) was obtained from a study of T cells after yellow fever vaccination. About the study: Researchers used SMART-Seq v4 Ultra Low Input to prepare fractions that had low cell numbers.

V gave up 7 bases and J gave up 0 bases; unmatched junction bases: 5. CDR3 length: 15 amino acids. Germline loops: CDR1 SGHTA, CDR2 FQGNSA. UMIs were added to TCR cDNA along with a universal primer site when it was made by 5'RACE template switching. TCRdb reprocessed the 5' RACE reads with MiXCR, giving one entry per CDR3 protein. This sample carries around 310,000 distinct CDR3 sequences, over 8% of them seen once, and the ten largest clones take roughly 17%. This clonotype was seen a few times. The clonotype was recovered from a young man who received the YFV17D yellow fever vaccine. This material consisted of PBMCs, taken on the day of the first yellow fever vaccination. J is TRBJ2-2 and V is TRBV7-2; 7 nucleotides agree with TRBD2. Written as DNA, the CDR3 is TGTGCCAGCAACGGGGGACTAACGAACACCGGGGAGCTGTTTTTT. Amino acid sequence: CASNGGLTNTGELFF.